The present TCR beta chain was sequenced within a study of blood T cell repertoires in COVID-19. Study-level information: PBMCs, B-cell-depleted T cells, or T cells provided the cDNA or gDNA that made up the material.

Study members were between about 18 and 90 years old and lived in roughly 24 US regions. Which cohort a participant joined came from the clinical history participants gave. Original analysis: It was from reference gene primer amplification that nucleated cell counts were estimated. Some clones are missing from TCRdb's copy, which holds only in-frame ones; the method was immunoSEQ multiplex PCR. V, J and clone size derive from that table, while D and trimming were established from the DNA sequence. The sample has approximately 160,000 clones; more than 85% are singletons. This CDR3 contains 14 residues. Germline CDR1 reads PRHDT; CDR2 reads FYEKMQ (reference sequence). Trimming took 7 bases from V and 6 from J; bases not matched to a gene: 7.

The sequence came from a woman between 50 and 59 years old who had recovered from COVID-19. The J gene is TRBJ2-2, the V gene TRBV13; 8 bases align to TRBD2. The specimen sequenced was PBMCs or T cells enriched from blood (not recorded which). The CDR3 spells CASTRGGVAGELFF. The CDR3 DNA sequence: TGTGCCAGCACCCGGGGGGGAGTGGCCGGGGAGCTGTTTTTT. The whole variable domain, filled in from reference TRBV13 and TRBJ2-2, reads AAGVIQSPRHLIKEKRETATLKCYPIPRHDTVYWYQQGPGQDPQFLISFYEKMQSDKGSIPDRFSAQQFSDYHSELNMSSLELGDSALYFCASTRGGVAGELFFGEGSRLTVL.